The 9 T cell receptor beta chains below all came from one sample that was sequenced in a study of STAT5B mutations in CD4+ large granular lymphocyte leukemia. The method was immunoSEQ multiplex PCR; TCRdb's version includes in-frame clones alone and lacks a portion of them. Of some 35,000 clones in the sample, roughly 71% are singletons; the top ten hold around 2.5%. The sequencing sample was made of CD4+ T cells from blood buffy coats. Receptors originate from a human donor in good health.

This rearrangement joins TRBV6-5 to TRBJ1-2; D perhaps matches TRBD1 (5 bases). Germline V gene data show CDR1 as MNHEY and CDR2 as SVGAGI. The ends were cut back, 2 bases at V and 8 bases at J, with 9 bases in the middle. The CDR3 loop spans 12 amino acids. The CDR3 DNA is TGTGCCAGCAGTTACGGGGCTGGGGGCTACACCTTC. This sequence encodes CASSYGAGGYTF.

The rearrangement joins TRBV7-9 to TRBJ2-3; D gene ambiguous. The V gene lost 8 bases and the J gene lost 8 bases, with 11 bases spanning the gap. The CDR3 has 11 amino acids. Germline assignment: CDR1 SEHNR and CDR2 FQNEAQ (reference sequence). CDR3 sequence: CASSRTGTQYF. The CDR3 DNA reads TGTGCCAGCTCTCGGACGGGTACGCAGTATTTT.

This chain uses TRBV5-8 with TRBJ2-7; TRBD1 aligns across 7 bases. Trimming took 0 bases from V and 2 from J; bases not matched to a gene: 5. Germline CDR1 SGHTS, CDR2 YDEGEE. The CDR3 length is 15 residues. CDR3 nucleotide sequence: TGTGCCAGCAGCTTGGAACAGGGGCGGACCTACGAGCAGTACTTC. It encodes CASSLEQGRTYEQYF.

This clone showed up just once. The chain is built from TRBV27 and TRBJ1-1, with 7 bases lining up with TRBD1. The CDR3 loop spans 13 amino acids. V trimming: 6 bases; J trimming: 7 bases; junction bases outside the gene matches: 8. CDR1 is MNHEY and CDR2 is SMNVEV in the germline V gene (reference sequence). The CDR3 region has the DNA TGTGCCAGCAGCTCGCAGACAGGGCTTGAAGCTTTCTTT. Amino acid sequence: CASSSQTGLEAFF.

The gene calls are TRBV4-3 and TRBJ2-7; 10 bases are a match to TRBD2. Germline CDR1 LGHNA, CDR2 YSLEER. The CDR3 contains 18 residues. Losses at the gene ends were 4 bases for V and 3 bases for J; bases not matched to a gene: 15. CDR3 protein: CASSPYSAGGSFFYEQYF. The DNA of the CDR3 is TGCGCCAGCAGCCCCTATTCAGCGGGGGGGTCCTTTTTCTACGAGCAGTACTTC.

This clone turned up a few times. This sequence joins TRBV5-7 and TRBJ1-1; no definite D call. TRBV5-7 counts as an open reading frame of uncertain function. V lost 1 base to trimming and J lost 4 bases, with 5 bases between them. The CDR3 contains 12 residues. The CDR3 is CASSLSSTEAFF. The CDR3 coding sequence is TGTGCCAGCAGCTTGAGCTCCACTGAAGCTTTCTTT.

This chain connects TRBV5-8 to TRBJ2-5; 10 positions agree with TRBD2. The CDR3 spans 18 residues. Germline lookup yields CDR1 SGHTS and CDR2 YDEGEE. V shed 2 bases and J 0 bases; nucleotides not matched to a gene: 10. The CDR3 DNA reads TGTGCCAGCAGCTTCGGACTAGCGGAAGGATTGTACCAAGAGACCCAGTACTTC. Translation: CASSFGLAEGLYQETQYF.

This rearrangement joins TRBV5-4 to TRBJ1-2; D ambiguous. Germline V gene lookup returns CDR1 SGHNT and CDR2 YYREEE (reference sequence). With 0 bases removed from V and 3 bases from J, the gap between germline ends came to 15 bases. The CDR3 has 16 residues. In DNA, the CDR3 is TGTGCCAGCAGCTTGGTGTCAGGATCAGCAGACTATGGCTACACCTTC. This translates into CASSLVSGSADYGYTF.

This chain uses TRBV5-4 with TRBJ2-2; D uncertain. The CDR3 loop spans 14 amino acids. V shed 4 bases and J shed 2 bases, with 9 bases lying between them. CDR1 and CDR2 (germline): SGHNT, YYREEE (reference sequence). CDR3 in amino acids: CASSPTSNTGELFF. As DNA, the CDR3 is TGTGCCAGCAGCCCTACCAGTAACACCGGGGAGCTGTTTTTT.